This T cell receptor beta chain is drawn from a study of vaccination and CD4 T cells after COVID-19. The overall study: Samples were taken after vaccination, a median of roughly 70 days after dose two, with a range of 14 to 241. The cells were exposed to overlapping spike peptides originating from SARS-CoV-2, HCoV-NL63, HCoV-OC43 and HCoV-229E for stimulation.

Sequencing of DNA taken from cultured CD4+ T cells relied on the Oncomine TCR Beta short-read assay. Someone extracted genomic DNA from cultured CD4+ T cells. Each CDR3 protein is one row after TCRdb ran MiXCR on the PCR reads. Among approximately 21,000 distinct CDR3 sequences listed, under 70% were seen once. Treatment reported: approximately 10-day PBMC culture with coronavirus spike peptide pools or control peptides (ViraFEST assay). Germline V gene lookup returns CDR1 DFQATT and CDR2 SNEGSKA (reference sequence). The CDR3 spans 14 residues. Germline trimming cut 6 bases from V and 0 bases from J; bases unmatched to any gene: 2. A remark on this clonotype: Its matching antigen is unknown.

The chain combines TRBV20-1 with TRBJ1-6, with 7 bases aligning to TRBD1. The clonotype comes from a human donor who had recovered from COVID-19. Material: CD4+ T cells from blood, cultured in vitro. The CDR3 DNA reads as TGCAGTGCCTACAGGGGCTCCTATAATTCACCCCTCCACTTT. It specifies CSAYRGSYNSPLHF.